This TCR beta chain was profiled in a study of cytomegalovirus exposure and HLA in healthy donors. Germline V lookup: CDR1 LNHDA, CDR2 SQIVND (reference sequence). The trim removed 3 bases at V and 2 bases at J, leaving 3 bases unmatched. This CDR3 has 14 residues. This clone showed up just a few times. Other DNA variants within this sample encode the same CDR3. The PCR had 60 Vbeta and 13 Jbeta primers. This table comes from immunoSEQ multiplex PCR, and its TCRdb copy is limited to in-frame clones, with some not included. The data contain roughly 200,000 clones, roughly 10% of them singletons. The sequencing input was PBMCs. The chain joins TRBV19 to TRBJ1-1; 7 nucleotides line up with TRBD1. The receptor comes from a woman aged 30 to 39 in good health and CMV-seropositive. The DNA of the CDR3 is TGTGCCAGTAGTATTCAGGGGGGAAACACTGAAGCTTTCTTT. Its protein product is CASSIQGGNTEAFF.